Reported below is one T cell receptor (beta chain). Its antigen is still unknown. There are no base qualities to consult, and no much larger clone falls within one base. The data belong to a study of CD8 T cells in ankylosing spondylitis (dated by TCRdb to about 2017). In terms of the full investigation: To find TCR variants linked to disease, the study profiled T cell receptor beta repertoires in ankylosing spondylitis patients and healthy donors. The full study cohort was made up of approximately 27 ankylosing spondylitis patients and some 100 healthy donors. Samples of peripheral blood were taken, and for ankylosing spondylitis patients, synovial fluid was collected as well.

General findings and caveats noted by the study authors: A CD8+ phenotype was shown by the disease-linked clones, which were found at relatively low frequencies in peripheral blood. Significant enrichment of the disease-linked clones was reported in matched synovial fluid samples from ankylosing spondylitis patients. Blood from ankylosing spondylitis patients appeared to be characterized by a TCR beta motif composed of several highly homologous amino acid variants. Some motif variants were previously reported in synovial fluid and blood of reactive arthritis patients, suggesting common disease-initiation mechanisms.

The data were produced on an Illumina HiSeq 2500. Quantitative 5'-RACE with molecular barcodes was used to prepare TCR beta libraries. The source study handled its data this way. A new computational method, built on a probabilistic model of VDJ rearrangement, was used to identify disease-linked TCR variants. TCRdb trimmed public reads at Q25 via fastp, called clones via MiXCR and kept in-frame beta chains. Records with the same CDR3 protein are collapsed into one entry carrying the most frequent genes and DNA. The V and J calls and clone size are TCRdb's, not the authors'. The table for this sample lists hundreds of thousands of distinct CDR3 sequences; about 20% of them were counted only once. The ten largest clonotypes hold around 14% of the sample. The germline V gene (reference sequence) supplies CDR1 LNHNV and CDR2 YYDKDF. Including cysteine and phenylalanine, the CDR3 has 16 amino acids. Only the CDR3 DNA stays, 48 bases, in frame from base 1. V is pruned by 4 bases and J by 5 bases, leaving 8 bases of the junction without a gene match.

Specimen: blood, either unsorted or a sorted T cell fraction (not recorded which). The V and J genes are TRBV15 and TRBJ2-4; 10 bases in the middle match TRBD2. The receptor was derived from a male donor with ankylosing spondylitis or in good health (not recorded which). The DNA is as follows: TGTGCCACCAGCACCATAAGCGGGGGGGTGGAAAACATTCAGTACTTC. Translated, this gives CATSTISGGVENIQYF.